The 15 T cell receptor beta chains presented below share a single source sample, sequenced in a study of somatic mutations in cytotoxic T cells in rheumatoid arthritis (dated by TCRdb to the late 2010s). The method was the immunoSEQ multiplex PCR assay. This is the immuneACCESS table as TCRdb keeps it, with only in-frame sequences that have V and J called. A part of the clones is gone; compared with another copy, unresolved V genes explain less than half, and the rest is unexplained. The sample profile shows about 36,000 clones; 84% of them were found once. The ten largest clones represent roughly 3.2% of the sample. Material for sequencing was CD8+ T cells sorted from blood. Source of these receptors: a man aged 40-49 years in good health.

The V call is TRBV27, the J call TRBJ2-5, with 8 bases identical to TRBD1. The germline CDR1 and CDR2 sequences are MNHEY and SMNVEV (reference sequence). The CDR3 sequence is 16 residues long. V was pared by 7 bases and J by 2 bases, with 12 bases of the junction left unmatched. Here the CDR3 DNA reads TGTGCCAGCACCCGCAAAGGACAGGGAATGCAAGAGACCCAGTACTTC. Its translation is CASTRKGQGMQETQYF.

Only one count was recorded for this clone. This chain uses TRBV7-6 with TRBJ2-1; the D is unclear. V was trimmed by 3 bases and J by 9 bases, leaving 9 bases between them. Germline CDR1 and CDR2: SGHVS and FNYEAQ. The CDR3 extends over 12 amino acids. Here the CDR3 DNA reads TGTGCCAGCAGCTTGGACCCTAGTGAGCAGTTCTTC. It is translated as CASSLDPSEQFF.

The chain uses TRBV28 and TRBJ2-2, with D maybe TRBD2 (5 bases). This CDR3 has 15 amino acids. Germline CDR1 is MDHEN and CDR2 is SYDVKM. Trimming removed 2 bases at V and 5 bases at J, with 12 bases between. The CDR3 DNA reads TGTGCCAGCAGTTTAGGGAGAAGGTGGACCGGGGAGCTGTTTTTT. It translates to CASSLGRRWTGELFF. The full variable domain, its missing parts supplied by reference TRBV28 and TRBJ2-2, is DVKVTQSSRYLVKRTGEKVFLECVQDMDHENMFWYRQDPGLGLRLIYFSYDVKMKEKGDIPEGYSVSREKKERFSLILESASTNQTSMYLCASSLGRRWTGELFFGEGSRLTVL.

V usage is TRBV4-3 and J usage is TRBJ2-5; D gene uncertain. V lost 0 bases and J lost 2, with 13 bases in between. This CDR3 spans 16 amino acids. Germline CDR1 LGHNA, CDR2 YSLEER. CDR3 in amino acids: CASSQDTARHQETQYF. In DNA form, the CDR3 reads TGCGCCAGCAGCCAAGATACGGCCAGACATCAAGAGACCCAGTACTTC.

This chain uses TRBV4-3 with TRBJ1-1; D remains unclear. The CDR3 contains 14 residues. Between the trimmed V and J ends, which lost 0 bases and 4 bases, there was a span of 9 bases. Germline V gene sequence: CDR1 LGHNA, CDR2 YSLEER. The CDR3 sequence is CASSQDWGFTEAFF. The CDR3 DNA reads as TGCGCCAGCAGCCAAGATTGGGGATTCACTGAAGCTTTCTTT.

V and J are TRBV6-6 and TRBJ2-3, with 10 bases identical to TRBD2. V trimming: 6 bases; J trimming: 1 base; junction bases outside the gene matches: 7. The CDR3 runs to 16 residues. Germline values: CDR1 MNHNY, CDR2 SVGAGI (reference sequence). Written as DNA, the CDR3 is TGTGCCAGCAGCCCTCTAGCGGGAGTGGGCACAGATACGCAGTATTTT. Translation: CASSPLAGVGTDTQYF.

The CDR3 nucleotides are TGTGCCAGCAGCCTAGGGGCAGGGAAGGCTAATGAAAAACTGTTTTTT. Residues: CASSLGAGKANEKLFF. The rearrangement joins TRBV7-6 to TRBJ1-4; D might be TRBD1 (5 bases). Trimming took off 5 bases at V and 3 bases at J, with 16 bases between the two ends. The CDR3 length is 16 residues. CDR1 and CDR2 (germline): SGHVS, FNYEAQ.

This chain uses TRBV6-4 with TRBJ2-3; 8 bases are a match to TRBD1. J was trimmed by 4 bases and V by 2 bases; bases with no gene match: 2. This CDR3 is built from 14 residues. Per the germline V gene, CDR1 is MRHNA and CDR2 is SNTAGT. The DNA for the CDR3 is TGTGCCAGCAGTGACACACAGGGGGCAGATACGCAGTATTTT. It translates to CASSDTQGADTQYF.

The chain links TRBV29-1 to TRBJ2-1, with D tentatively TRBD2 (7 bases). Germline assignment: CDR1 SQVTM and CDR2 ANQGSEA. This CDR3 has 11 residues. V lost 6 bases to trimming and J lost 10 bases, with 13 bases between them. CDR3 bases: TGCAGCGTCCCGGCGGGGGCCGAGCAGTTCTTC. It encodes CSVPAGAEQFF.

This clone was found a few times. The chain employs TRBV9 and TRBJ1-1, with D unresolved. Trimming took 5 bases from V and 5 from J, leaving 16 bases between them. The CDR3 totals 14 residues. CDR1 is SGDLS, CDR2 YYNGEE, per germline. This CDR3 reads CASSAGGSGTEAFF. The CDR3, as DNA: TGTGCCAGCAGTGCCGGCGGGTCTGGGACTGAAGCTTTCTTT.

The chain links TRBV27 to TRBJ2-1; tentative D call: TRBD1 (6 bases). Germline V gene data show CDR1 as MNHEY and CDR2 as SMNVEV (reference sequence). The V end lost 6 bases, the J end lost 15 bases, and 30 bases lay between the germline ends. This CDR3 has 16 residues. The CDR3 is CASSGNRAGRVVGLFF. CDR3 nucleotide sequence: TGTGCCAGCAGCGGGAACAGGGCTGGCCGGGTTGTTGGCCTGTTCTTC.

The CDR3 DNA is TGTGCCAGCAGCGAGTTAGCGGACCCGTACAATGAGCAGTTCTTC. It encodes CASSELADPYNEQFF. The rearrangement uses TRBV9 and TRBJ2-1, with a weak D call TRBD2 (6 bases). CDR1 SGDLS and CDR2 YYNGEE come from the germline V gene. The CDR3 is 15 residues long. V lost 3 bases and J 4 bases, leaving 14 bases between the germline ends.

The chain couples TRBV7-9 to TRBJ2-5; TRBD1 is a possible D gene (6 bases). Germline CDR1 is SEHNR and CDR2 is FQNEAQ (reference sequence). The CDR3 is 13 amino acids. V was trimmed by 5 bases and J by 1 base, leaving 8 bases between them. This CDR3 is CASSRDTQETQYF. CDR3 in DNA: TGTGCCAGCAGCCGGGACACCCAAGAGACCCAGTACTTC.

This sequence joins TRBV6-5 and TRBJ1-4; D ambiguous. Between the trimmed V and J ends, which lost 7 bases and 4 bases, there was a span of 16 bases. The CDR3 runs to 15 residues. Germline V CDR1 and CDR2: MNHEY, SVGAGI. In DNA, the CDR3 is TGTGCCAGCACCACGCAATGGCCAAATAATGAAAAACTGTTTTTT. This encodes CASTTQWPNNEKLFF.

The chain carries TRBV11-2 and TRBJ2-1; D not certain. Trimming cost V 3 bases and J 0 bases, with 9 bases left between them. The CDR3 runs to 15 residues. Germline CDR1 and CDR2: SGHAT and FQNNGV. CDR3 nucleotide sequence: TGTGCCAGCAGCTTCCGAGGTCGCTCCTACAATGAGCAGTTCTTC. It translates to CASSFRGRSYNEQFF.